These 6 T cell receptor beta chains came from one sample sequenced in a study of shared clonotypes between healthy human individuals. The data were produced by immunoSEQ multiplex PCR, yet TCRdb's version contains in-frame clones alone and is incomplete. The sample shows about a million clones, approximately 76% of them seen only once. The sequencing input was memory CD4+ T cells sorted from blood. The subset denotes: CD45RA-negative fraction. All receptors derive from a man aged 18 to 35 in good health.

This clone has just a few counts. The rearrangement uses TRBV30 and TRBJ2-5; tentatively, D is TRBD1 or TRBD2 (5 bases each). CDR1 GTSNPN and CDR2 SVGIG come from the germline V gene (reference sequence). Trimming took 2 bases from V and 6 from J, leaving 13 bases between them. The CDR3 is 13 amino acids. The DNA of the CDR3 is TGTGCCTGGAGTCCCGGGACGGTAAAGACCCAGTACTTC. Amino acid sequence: CAWSPGTVKTQYF.

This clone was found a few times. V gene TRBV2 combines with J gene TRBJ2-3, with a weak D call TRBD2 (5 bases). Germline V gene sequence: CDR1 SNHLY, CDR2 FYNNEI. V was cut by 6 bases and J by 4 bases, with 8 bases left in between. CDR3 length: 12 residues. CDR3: CASSGESDTQYF. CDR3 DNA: TGTGCCAGCAGCGGGGAATCAGATACGCAGTATTTT.

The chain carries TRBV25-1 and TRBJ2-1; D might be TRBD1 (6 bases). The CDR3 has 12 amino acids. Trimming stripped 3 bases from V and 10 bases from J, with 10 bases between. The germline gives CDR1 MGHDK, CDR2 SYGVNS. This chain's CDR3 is CASSDRGREQFF. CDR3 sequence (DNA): TGTGCCAGCAGTGACAGGGGCCGGGAGCAGTTCTTC.

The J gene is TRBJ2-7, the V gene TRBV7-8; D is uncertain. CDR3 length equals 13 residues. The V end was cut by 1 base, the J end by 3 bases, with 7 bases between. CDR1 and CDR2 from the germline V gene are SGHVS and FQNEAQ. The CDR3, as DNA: TGTGCCAGCAGCTTAGTTCTCGGCTACGAGCAGTACTTC. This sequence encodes CASSLVLGYEQYF. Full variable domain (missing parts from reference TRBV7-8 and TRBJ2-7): GAGVSQSPRYKVAKRGQDVALRCDPISGHVSLFWYQQALGQGPEFLTYFQNEAQLDKSGLPSDRFFAERPEGSVSTLKIQRTQQEDSAVYLCASSLVLGYEQYFGPGTRLTVT.

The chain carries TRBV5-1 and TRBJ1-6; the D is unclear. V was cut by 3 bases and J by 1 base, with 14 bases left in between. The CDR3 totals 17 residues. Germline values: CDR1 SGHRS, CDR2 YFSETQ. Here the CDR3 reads CASSSVDGVSYNSPLHF. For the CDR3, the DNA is TGCGCCAGCAGCTCGGTGGACGGGGTATCCTATAATTCACCCCTCCACTTT.

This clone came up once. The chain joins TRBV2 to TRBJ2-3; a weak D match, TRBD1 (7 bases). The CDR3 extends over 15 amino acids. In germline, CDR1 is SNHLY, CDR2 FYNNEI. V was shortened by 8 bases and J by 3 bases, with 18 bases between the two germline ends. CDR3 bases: TGTGCCAGCGGGCAGGGGGGTACTTTAACAGATACGCAGTATTTT. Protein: CASGQGGTLTDTQYF.